Below are 10 T cell receptor beta chains sequenced from a single sample in a study of read filtering for tumor transcriptome and immune sequencing. Molecular barcoded adaptors covering alpha/delta and beta/gamma chains were used on approximately 400 ng RNA. Via MiXCR, TCRdb re-called the reads, giving one row per CDR3 protein. This table has fewer than 150,000 distinct CDR3 sequences, 13% appearing once. Sequencing used a population of CD138-negative cells sorted from bone marrow. The source is a donor at least 40 years old with multiple myeloma.

This clonotype has only a few counts. One end of the junction does not line up with germline, which may come from a read error. The V gene is TRBV3-1, the J gene TRBJ2-7; weak D call: TRBD2 (5 bases). This CDR3 has 14 residues. Germline V lookup: CDR1 LGHDT, CDR2 YNNKEL (reference sequence). For the CDR3, the DNA is TGTGCCAGCAGCCGTTCCGGAGGATCCTGCGAGCAGTACTTC. Translated: CASSRSGGSCEQYF.

This clonotype was found a few times. The CDR3 nucleotides read TGTGCCAGCAGCTTGGGGCCAGGGGTCAACACTGAAGCTTTCTTT. Amino acids: CASSLGPGVNTEAFF. The chain carries TRBV5-5 and TRBJ1-1; D perhaps matches TRBD1 (6 bases). CDR1 SGHKS and CDR2 YYEKEE come from the germline V gene (reference sequence). V shed 0 bases and J shed 2 bases, with 11 bases lying between them. The CDR3 covers 15 residues.

This clonotype was counted at least ten times. The chain combines TRBV9 with TRBJ2-1, with D perhaps matching TRBD1 (6 bases). V was trimmed by 0 bases and J by 3 bases, leaving 10 bases between them. The germline V gene has CDR1 SGDLS and CDR2 YYNGEE. The CDR3 extends over 15 amino acids. CDR3 amino acids: CASSVEQGFYNEQFF. The CDR3 DNA sequence: TGTGCCAGCAGCGTAGAGCAGGGGTTCTACAATGAGCAGTTCTTC.

This clonotype appeared many times. The chain employs TRBV6-1 and TRBJ1-1; possibly TRBD1 for D (5 bases). The CDR3 runs 15 residues. CDR1 and CDR2 from the germline V gene are MNHNS and SASEGT. V dropped 3 bases and J dropped 1 base, with 12 bases sitting between them. CDR3 coding DNA: TGTGCCAGCAGTGACCCAGGGACGACGAACACTGAAGCTTTCTTT. It specifies CASSDPGTTNTEAFF.

This clonotype was seen at least ten times. This chain uses TRBV20-1 with TRBJ2-5; TRBD2 aligns across 10 bases. The CDR3 has 16 residues. Per germline, CDR1 DFQATT and CDR2 SNEGSKA (reference sequence). With 1 base clipped from V and 4 bases from J, the junction kept 9 bases outside the gene matches. The CDR3 region is CSARALAGSTGETQYF. DNA for the CDR3: TGCAGTGCTAGAGCACTAGCGGGATCAACCGGAGAGACCCAGTACTTC.

Worth noting for this clonotype: This may be a read error: a much more frequent sequence differs by one nucleotide. The rearrangement uses TRBV29-1 and TRBJ2-3; weak D call: TRBD2 (6 bases). This CDR3 has 14 residues. The ends were cut back, 7 bases at V and 6 bases at J, with 20 bases in the middle. Germline V lookup: CDR1 SQVTM, CDR2 ANQGSEA. The CDR3 is CSDVFPGEADTQYF. The CDR3 DNA reads TGCAGCGATGTCTTCCCGGGAGAGGCGGATACGCAGTATTTT.

This clonotype was seen at least ten times. V is TRBV9 and J is TRBJ2-1; 9 bases line up with TRBD2. The V segment lost 0 bases and the J segment 7 bases; nucleotides outside the gene matches: 17. CDR1 SGDLS and CDR2 YYNGEE come from the germline V gene. The CDR3 contains 19 residues. CDR3 loop: CASSVGAGGPLLVGNEQFF. DNA of the CDR3: TGTGCCAGCAGCGTAGGGGCGGGAGGGCCACTCCTCGTAGGGAATGAGCAGTTCTTC.

The chain links TRBV21-1 to TRBJ1-5; the DNA was not compared with TRBD1, the D call given in the table. TRBV21-1 represents a pseudogene. This CDR3 is built from 14 residues. CDR3 DNA: TGTGCCAGCAAACCGGGACAGGGAAATCAGCCCCAGCATTTT. It yields the protein CASKPGQGNQPQHF.

This clonotype was counted many times. This rearrangement joins TRBV28 to TRBJ1-2; D might be TRBD1 (5 bases). The V gene's germline CDR1 is MDHEN and CDR2 SYDVKM. There are 15 residues in the CDR3. V dropped 5 bases and J dropped 1 base, with 14 bases sitting between them. The CDR3 loop is CASSPGTELNYGYTF. The CDR3 DNA reads TGTGCCAGCAGTCCAGGGACGGAGCTTAACTATGGCTACACCTTC.

This clonotype was seen more than once but under ten times. A much larger clone is a single base away; this may be a read error. In this CDR3 the conserved last residue, phenylalanine or tryptophan, is missing, so a read error is likely. The V gene is TRBV7-9, the J gene TRBJ2-3; D tentatively reads TRBD1 or TRBD2 (5 bases each). The CDR3 consists of 16 residues. Trimming removed 3 bases from V and 3 bases from J, with 16 bases in between. From germline, CDR1 is SEHNR and CDR2 FQNEAQ (reference sequence). The CDR3, as DNA: TGTGCCAGCAGCTTGACGGGTGGGGGATCGACAGATACGCAGTATCTT. It codes for CASSLTGGGSTDTQYL.